This T cell receptor beta chain comes out of a study of CD8 T cells in ankylosing spondylitis. This CDR3 has 14 amino acids. Germline V gene sequence: CDR1 SGHRS, CDR2 YFSETQ. V gave up 0 bases and J gave up 5 bases, with 11 bases separating them. This clonotype was picked up many times. Antigen: not known. Generation of TCR beta libraries employed quantitative 5'-RACE incorporating molecular barcodes. MiXCR, applied by TCRdb to the 5' RACE reads, yields one record per CDR3 protein. The table has roughly 250,000 distinct CDR3 sequences, about 10% seen once; the top ten hold about 3%. General observations from the study: Earlier studies detected some motif variants in reactive arthritis synovial fluid and blood. Clones linked with disease were CD8+ and fairly uncommon in the peripheral blood.

This chain joins TRBV5-1 and TRBJ1-1; D not certain. This TCR derives from a male donor with ankylosing spondylitis or in good health (not recorded which). The sequenced sample consisted of blood, either unsorted or a sorted T cell fraction (not recorded which). CDR3 sequence reads: CASSLGRGWTEAFF. As DNA, the CDR3 is TGCGCCAGCAGCTTGGGTCGGGGATGGACTGAAGCTTTCTTT. Together with reference TRBV5-1 and TRBJ1-1, the CDR3 gives the full variable domain: KAGVTQTPRYLIKTRGQQVTLSCSPISGHRSVSWYQQTPGQGLQFLFEYFSETQRNKGNFPGRFSGRQFSNSRSEMNVSTLELGDSALYLCASSLGRGWTEAFFGQGTRLTVV.